What follows describes a single T cell receptor (beta chain). The method was immunoSEQ multiplex PCR; TCRdb's version includes in-frame clones alone and lacks a portion of them. The sample lists around 86,000 clones, 95% to 97% occurring once. The data stem from a study of technical replicates of blood from a few donors. V was trimmed by 2 bases and J by 6 bases, leaving 16 bases between them. Germline V gives CDR1 MDHEN, CDR2 SYDVKM. The CDR3 length is 15 residues. The V gene is TRBV28, the J gene TRBJ1-2, with D perhaps TRBD1 (6 bases). This TCR was recovered from a human donor in good health. The sequencing input was T cells isolated from PBMCs. CDR3 region: CASSLRTGFRDGYTF. In DNA, the CDR3 is TGTGCCAGCAGTTTAAGAACAGGGTTTAGAGATGGCTACACCTTC.